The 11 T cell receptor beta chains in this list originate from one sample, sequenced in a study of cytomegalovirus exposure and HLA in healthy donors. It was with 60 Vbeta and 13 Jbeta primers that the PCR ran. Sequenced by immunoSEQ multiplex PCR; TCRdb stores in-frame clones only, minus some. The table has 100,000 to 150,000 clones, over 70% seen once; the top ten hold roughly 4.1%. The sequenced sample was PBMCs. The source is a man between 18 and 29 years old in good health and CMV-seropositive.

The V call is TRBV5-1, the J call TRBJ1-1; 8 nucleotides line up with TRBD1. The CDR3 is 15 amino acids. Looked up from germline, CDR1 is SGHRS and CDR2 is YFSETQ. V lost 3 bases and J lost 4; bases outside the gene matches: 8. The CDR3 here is CASSSSRGLSTEAFF. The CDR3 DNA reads TGCGCCAGCAGCTCGAGCAGGGGGCTGAGCACTGAAGCTTTCTTT.

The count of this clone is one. The chain's CDR3 is CASSFAARGELFF. In nucleotides, the CDR3 is TGTGCCAGCAGTTTCGCGGCCCGCGGGGAGCTGTTTTTT. The chain combines TRBV27 with TRBJ2-2; D unresolved. From germline, CDR1 is MNHEY and CDR2 SMNVEV (reference sequence). V lost 3 bases to trimming and J lost 7 bases, with 9 bases between them. CDR3 size: 13 residues.

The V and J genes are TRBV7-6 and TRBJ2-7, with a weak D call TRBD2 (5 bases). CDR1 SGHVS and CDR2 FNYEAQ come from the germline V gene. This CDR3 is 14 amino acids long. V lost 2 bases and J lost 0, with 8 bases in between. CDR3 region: CASSLSRVSYEQYF. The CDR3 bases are TGTGCCAGCAGCTTATCGCGGGTCTCCTACGAGCAGTACTTC.

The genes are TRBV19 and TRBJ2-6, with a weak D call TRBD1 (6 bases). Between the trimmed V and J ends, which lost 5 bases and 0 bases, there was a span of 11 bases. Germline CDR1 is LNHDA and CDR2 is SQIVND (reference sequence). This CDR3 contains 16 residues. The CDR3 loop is CASSQQGISGANVLTF. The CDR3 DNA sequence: TGTGCCAGTAGTCAACAGGGTATCTCTGGGGCCAACGTCCTGACTTTC.

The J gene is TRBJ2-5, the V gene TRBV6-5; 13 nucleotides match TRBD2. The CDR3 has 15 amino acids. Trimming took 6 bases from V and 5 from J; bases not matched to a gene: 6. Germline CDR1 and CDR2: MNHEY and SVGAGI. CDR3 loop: CASRLAGGPGETQYF. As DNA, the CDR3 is TGTGCCAGCAGACTAGCGGGAGGGCCTGGGGAGACCCAGTACTTC.

CDR3 region: CASSSRRDSILKEQFF. In DNA, the CDR3 is TGTGCCAGCTCAAGCCGGAGGGACAGCATACTTAAGGAGCAGTTCTTC. This chain joins TRBV27 and TRBJ2-1; D may be TRBD1 (7 bases). The germline V gene has CDR1 MNHEY and CDR2 SMNVEV (reference sequence). V gave up 8 bases and J gave up 10 bases, with 27 bases separating them. The CDR3 runs 16 residues.

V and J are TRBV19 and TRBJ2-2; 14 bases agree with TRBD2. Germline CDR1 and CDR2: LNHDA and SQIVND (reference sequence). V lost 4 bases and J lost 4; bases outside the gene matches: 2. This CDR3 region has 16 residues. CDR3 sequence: CASSRGTSGSTGELFF. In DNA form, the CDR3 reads TGTGCCAGTAGTAGAGGGACTAGCGGGAGCACCGGGGAGCTGTTTTTT.

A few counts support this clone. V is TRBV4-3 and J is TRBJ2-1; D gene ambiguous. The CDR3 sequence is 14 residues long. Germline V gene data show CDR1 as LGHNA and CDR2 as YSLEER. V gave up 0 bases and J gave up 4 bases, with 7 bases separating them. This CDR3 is CASSQDAQYNEQFF. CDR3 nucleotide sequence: TGCGCCAGCAGCCAAGATGCCCAGTACAATGAGCAGTTCTTC.

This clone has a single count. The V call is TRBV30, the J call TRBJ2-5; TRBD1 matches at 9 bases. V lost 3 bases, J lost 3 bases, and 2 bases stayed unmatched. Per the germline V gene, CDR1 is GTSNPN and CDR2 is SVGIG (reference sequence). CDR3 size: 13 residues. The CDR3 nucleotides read TGTGCCTGGAGCACAGGGGGCGAAGAGACCCAGTACTTC. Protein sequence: CAWSTGGEETQYF. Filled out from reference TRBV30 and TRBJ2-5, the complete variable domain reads SQTIHQWPATLVQPVGSPLSLECTVEGTSNPNLYWYRQAAGRGLQLLFYSVGIGQISSEVPQNLSASRPQDRQFILSSKKLLLSDSGFYLCAWSTGGEETQYFGPGTRLLVL.

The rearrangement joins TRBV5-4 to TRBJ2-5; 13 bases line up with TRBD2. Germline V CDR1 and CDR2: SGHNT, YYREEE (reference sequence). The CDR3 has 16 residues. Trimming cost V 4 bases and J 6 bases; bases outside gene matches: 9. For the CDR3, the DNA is TGTGCCAGCAGCGGGGGGGGGACTAGCGGGACAAAGACCCAGTACTTC. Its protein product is CASSGGGTSGTKTQYF.

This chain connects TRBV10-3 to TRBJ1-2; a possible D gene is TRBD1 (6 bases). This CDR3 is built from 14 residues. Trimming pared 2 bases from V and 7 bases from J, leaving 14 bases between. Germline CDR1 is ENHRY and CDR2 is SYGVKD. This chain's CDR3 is CAISENRVAAGYTF. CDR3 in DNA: TGTGCCATCAGTGAGAACAGGGTCGCCGCTGGCTACACCTTC.